The 19 T cell receptor beta chains listed next were all sequenced from one sample in a study of OX40 agonist ivuxolimab in advanced cancers. The method was immunoSEQ multiplex PCR; TCRdb's version includes in-frame clones alone and lacks a portion of them. The sample carries some 45,000 clones, 82% recorded once. The specimen was CD4+ or CD8+ T cells sorted from blood, collected in a trial of the OX40 agonist ivuxolimab. The source is an adult with an advanced solid tumor such as melanoma, head and neck, liver or kidney cancer.

The J gene is TRBJ2-7, the V gene TRBV19, with 11 bases lining up with TRBD2. Germline V lookup: CDR1 LNHDA, CDR2 SQIVND (reference sequence). This CDR3 region has 16 residues. V lost 4 bases and J lost 5; bases outside the gene matches: 10. CDR3 in DNA: TGTGCCAGTAGTACCGAAATAGCGGGAGGGCCGGACGAGCAGTACTTC. It specifies CASSTEIAGGPDEQYF.

J is TRBJ2-5 and V is TRBV5-1, with 8 bases identical to TRBD1. Trimming took 4 bases from V and 5 from J; bases not matched to a gene: 10. Germline CDR1 and CDR2: SGHRS and YFSETQ. This CDR3 has 15 amino acids. The CDR3 nucleotides read TGCGCCAGCAGCGGGGAGACAGGGGCGTGGGAGACCCAGTACTTC. It translates to CASSGETGAWETQYF.

The chain has TRBV12-1 and TRBJ2-5. The end of the DNA fits TRBJ2-7 better, so the J call may be wrong. TRBV12-1 is a pseudogene. CDR3 size: 14 residues. As DNA, the CDR3 is TGTGCCAGCAGCCCCGGACCCCCCCGGGGCGAGCAGTACTTC. Translation: CASSPGPPRGEQYF.

The chain employs TRBV7-9 and TRBJ1-1; D is unresolved. The CDR3 runs to 14 residues. The germline V gene encodes CDR1 SEHNR and CDR2 FQNEAQ (reference sequence). Between the trimmed V and J ends, which lost 1 base and 4 bases, there was a span of 10 bases. Here the CDR3 reads CASSLVGGSTEAFF. The CDR3 nucleotides are TGTGCCAGCAGCTTAGTTGGAGGTAGCACTGAAGCTTTCTTT.

The sample holds a few counts of this clone. The chain combines TRBV2 with TRBJ1-2; D is unclear. Trimming left V 4 bases short and J 6 bases short, with 6 bases between. This CDR3 has 11 amino acids. In germline, CDR1 is SNHLY, CDR2 FYNNEI. CDR3 protein: CASSVYHGYTF. In DNA form, the CDR3 reads TGTGCCAGCAGTGTATATCATGGCTACACCTTC.

V is TRBV7-2 and J is TRBJ1-1; D is undetermined. V was shortened by 6 bases and J by 1 base, with 9 bases between the two germline ends. The germline V gene encodes CDR1 SGHTA and CDR2 FQGNSA. The CDR3 is made up of 13 amino acids. Here the CDR3 reads CASRSQPNTEAFF. The CDR3 DNA sequence: TGTGCCAGCAGATCACAGCCGAACACTGAAGCTTTCTTT. Combining the CDR3 with reference TRBV7-2 and TRBJ1-1 gives the whole variable domain GAGVSQSPSNKVTEKGKDVELRCDPISGHTALYWYRQSLGQGLEFLIYFQGNSAPDKSGLPSDRFSAERTGGSVSTLTIQRTQQEDSAVYLCASRSQPNTEAFFGQGTRLTVV.

This chain connects TRBV25-1 to TRBJ1-2; D gene uncertain. CDR1 and CDR2 from the germline V gene are MGHDK and SYGVNS. The V end lost 3 bases, the J end lost 0 bases, and 5 bases lay between the germline ends. The length of the CDR3 is 13 residues. The CDR3 DNA sequence: TGTGCCAGCAGTGACAGAGCTAACTATGGCTACACCTTC. Translating gives CASSDRANYGYTF.

This chain connects TRBV28 to TRBJ2-7; D not resolved. V lost 2 bases to trimming and J lost 0 bases, with 5 bases between them. The CDR3 is made up of 13 amino acids. Germline V gene data show CDR1 as MDHEN and CDR2 as SYDVKM. CDR3 nucleotide sequence: TGTGCCAGCAGTTTAGTGGGCTCCTACGAGCAGTACTTC. Its protein product is CASSLVGSYEQYF.

DNA of the CDR3: TGCGCCAGCAGCCAATTTAGCACAGATACGCAGTATTTT. Residues: CASSQFSTDTQYF. The chain employs TRBV4-3 and TRBJ2-3, with D uncertain. CDR1 LGHNA and CDR2 YSLEER come from the germline V gene. V was cut by 2 bases and J by 0 bases, with 3 bases left in between. This CDR3 has 13 amino acids.

This CDR3 reads CASNSVTRGAEQYF. The CDR3 nucleotides read TGTGCCAGCAACTCGGTCACCCGCGGGGCCGAGCAGTACTTC. V usage is TRBV2 and J usage is TRBJ2-5; D might be TRBD2 (6 bases). The better agreement between TRBJ2-7 and the DNA end casts doubt on the J call. The CDR3 is made up of 14 amino acids. Germline V gene sequence: CDR1 SNHLY, CDR2 FYNNEI.

The chain combines TRBV5-5 with TRBJ1-5, with D possibly being TRBD1 (5 bases). The germline V gene encodes CDR1 SGHKS and CDR2 YYEKEE (reference sequence). The CDR3 consists of 13 residues. V lost 9 bases and J 5 bases, leaving 15 bases between the germline ends. The CDR3 sequence: CATKKQGYQPQHF. CDR3 nucleotides: TGTGCCACCAAGAAGCAGGGTTATCAGCCCCAGCATTTT.

V and J are TRBV4-1 and TRBJ2-1; TRBD2 aligns across 13 bases. J was trimmed by 7 bases and V by 3 bases; bases with no gene match: 6. Germline CDR1 and CDR2: MGHRA and YSYEKL. The CDR3 has 16 amino acids. DNA for the CDR3: TGCGCCAGCAGCCAGCCGGGACTAGCGGGGATTAATGAGCAGTTCTTC. Translated: CASSQPGLAGINEQFF.

The chain carries TRBV7-2 and TRBJ1-5; 7 bases agree with TRBD1. The J segment lost 2 bases and the V segment lost 10 bases, leaving 5 bases of the junction unmatched. CDR3 length equals 13 residues. Germline CDR1 is SGHTA and CDR2 is FQGNSA. The CDR3 region is CATKGAGNQPQHF. The CDR3 nucleotides read TGTGCCACCAAGGGGGCGGGCAATCAGCCCCAGCATTTT.

This clone was detected ten times or more. The V call is TRBV7-9, the J call TRBJ1-5; no definite D call. This CDR3 comprises 14 residues. V gave up 3 bases and J gave up 5 bases, with 11 bases separating them. Germline V lookup: CDR1 SEHNR, CDR2 FQNEAQ (reference sequence). The CDR3 coding sequence is TGTGCCAGCAGCTTGACTTCCTCGGATCAGCCCCAGCATTTT. This codes for CASSLTSSDQPQHF.

In this sample, this clone turned up a few times. The chain has TRBV5-1 and TRBJ1-2; 10 bases are shared with TRBD1. J gave up 5 bases and V 0 bases, and 4 bases lay outside the gene matches. The CDR3 is 15 residues long. Germline-derived CDR1 and CDR2 are SGHRS and YFSETQ. This CDR3 reads CASSLGTGQGYGYTF. DNA for the CDR3: TGCGCCAGCAGCTTGGGAACGGGACAGGGGTATGGCTACACCTTC. Based on the CDR3 plus reference TRBV5-1 and TRBJ1-2, the full variable domain is KAGVTQTPRYLIKTRGQQVTLSCSPISGHRSVSWYQQTPGQGLQFLFEYFSETQRNKGNFPGRFSGRQFSNSRSEMNVSTLELGDSALYLCASSLGTGQGYGYTFGSGTRLTVV.

In DNA form, the CDR3 reads TGTGCCAGCAGCTCCCTCGACTTAAACATTCAGTACTTC. Its protein product is CASSSLDLNIQYF. The V and J genes are TRBV5-6 and TRBJ2-4; D unresolved. V was shortened by 3 bases and J by 6 bases, with 10 bases between the two germline ends. Germline V CDR1 and CDR2: SGHDT, YYEEEE. CDR3 length: 13 residues.

V gene TRBV6-6 combines with J gene TRBJ1-6; D unresolved. The CDR3 covers 16 residues. From germline, CDR1 is MNHNY and CDR2 SVGAGI (reference sequence). Trimming shortened V by 7 bases and J by 9 bases, and 22 bases separated the two germline ends. This CDR3 reads CASTTAPPQESSPLHF. The CDR3, as DNA: TGTGCCAGCACTACAGCCCCCCCGCAGGAATCTTCACCCCTCCACTTT.

This clone was found once. This chain connects TRBV5-1 to TRBJ2-1; 12 nucleotides align to TRBD2. The germline gives CDR1 SGHRS, CDR2 YFSETQ. With V trimmed by 4 bases and J by 3 bases, 2 bases remained unmatched. This CDR3 contains 15 residues. This CDR3 reads CASSLLAGGYNEQFF. The CDR3 nucleotides read TGCGCCAGCAGCCTACTAGCGGGGGGCTACAATGAGCAGTTCTTC.

The rearrangement links TRBV7-9 to TRBJ1-4, with D unclear. Per germline, CDR1 SEHNR and CDR2 FQNEAQ (reference sequence). Trimming removed 2 bases at V and 3 bases at J, with 22 bases between. This CDR3 region has 19 residues. CDR3 nucleotides: TGTGCCAGCAGCTTAAACGGAGGCTACGGGGAGCATGCTAATGAAAAACTGTTTTTT. It yields the protein CASSLNGGYGEHANEKLFF. Based on the CDR3 plus reference TRBV7-9 and TRBJ1-4, the full variable domain is DTGVSQNPRHKITKRGQNVTFRCDPISEHNRLYWYRQTLGQGPEFLTYFQNEAQLEKSRLLSDRFSAERPKGSFSTLEIQRTEQGDSAMYLCASSLNGGYGEHANEKLFFGSGTQLSVL.